The 24 T cell receptor beta chains given below trace back to one sample, sequenced in a study of blood T cells in healthy people across ages. A second PCR, run for roughly 7 to 11 cycles, used a sample-barcoded 5' primer plus a J-beta primer mix. TCRdb recomputed calls from the 5' RACE reads with MiXCR, one row per CDR3 protein. The profile shows around 800,000 distinct CDR3 sequences, more than 35% of them singletons. The specimen sequenced was blood. Every receptor here comes from a man older than 75 in good health.

This clonotype appeared a few times. The J gene is TRBJ2-5, the V gene TRBV20-1, with 8 bases lining up with TRBD1. CDR1 and CDR2 from the germline V gene are DFQATT and SNEGSKA (reference sequence). This CDR3 is 13 amino acids long. V shed 5 bases, J shed 4 bases, and the junction held 6 bases outside the gene matches. The CDR3 sequence is CSAARTGGETQYF. The DNA of the CDR3 is TGCAGTGCTGCAAGAACAGGGGGAGAGACCCAGTACTTC.

The chain carries TRBV5-5 and TRBJ2-7; D is undetermined. CDR3 length: 15 amino acids. With 0 bases removed from V and 0 bases from J, the gap between germline ends came to 10 bases. The V gene's germline CDR1 is SGHKS and CDR2 YYEKEE (reference sequence). This CDR3 reads CASSLGHTYSYEQYF. In DNA, the CDR3 is TGTGCCAGCAGCTTGGGGCACACATACTCCTACGAGCAGTACTTC. Full variable domain (outside the CDR3, taken from reference TRBV5-5 and TRBJ2-7): DAGVTQSPTHLIKTRGQQVTLRCSPISGHKSVSWYQQVLGQGPQFIFQYYEKEERGRGNFPDRFSARQFPNYSSELNVNALLLGDSALYLCASSLGHTYSYEQYFGPGTRLTVT.

The chain is built from TRBV12-3 or TRBV12-4 and TRBJ1-6; no definite D call. Trimming pared 3 bases from V and 10 bases from J, leaving 13 bases between. The CDR3 is 14 amino acids. CDR3: CASSLGFSASPLHF. The CDR3 nucleotides are TGTGCCAGCAGTTTGGGGTTTTCAGCCTCACCCCTCCACTTT.

This rearrangement joins TRBV29-1 to TRBJ2-7, with a possible D match to TRBD2 (5 bases). The CDR3 is 14 amino acids. Trimming stripped 4 bases from V and 1 base from J, with 14 bases between. In germline, CDR1 is SQVTM, CDR2 ANQGSEA. CDR3 sequence: CSVGRGGGSYEQYF. CDR3 coding DNA: TGCAGCGTTGGGCGAGGAGGCGGGTCCTACGAGCAGTACTTC.

The chain employs TRBV27 and TRBJ2-3, with D possibly TRBD2 on 6 matching bases. This CDR3 has 15 amino acids. Germline V gene sequence: CDR1 MNHEY, CDR2 SMNVEV (reference sequence). Deletions cut 5 bases from V and 3 bases from J, with 15 bases between. CDR3 residues: CASSPQSGSTDTQYF. The CDR3 coding sequence is TGTGCCAGCAGTCCGCAAAGCGGGTCTACAGATACGCAGTATTTT.

This clonotype was seen only a few times. The gene calls are TRBV4-3 and TRBJ2-3; no reliable D call. The CDR3 is made up of 13 amino acids. The germline V gene encodes CDR1 LGHNA and CDR2 YSLEER. The V end was cut by 2 bases, the J end by 4 bases, with 7 bases between. The CDR3 loop reads CASSQSVADTQYF. The CDR3 nucleotides read TGCGCCAGCAGCCAATCTGTGGCAGATACGCAGTATTTT.

The chain carries TRBV9 and TRBJ2-7, with 9 positions matching TRBD2. There are 15 residues in the CDR3. The J segment lost 1 base and the V segment lost 7 bases, leaving 9 bases of the junction unmatched. Germline CDR1 and CDR2: SGDLS and YYNGEE. The CDR3 sequence: CASALGAGGSYEQYF. Written as DNA, the CDR3 is TGTGCCAGCGCCCTTGGGGCGGGAGGGTCCTACGAGCAGTACTTC.

This chain connects TRBV7-3 to TRBJ2-3, with 7 bases lining up with TRBD1. Germline CDR1 SGHTA, CDR2 FQGTGA. The CDR3 has 15 amino acids. Germline trimming cut 3 bases from V and 4 bases from J; bases unmatched to any gene: 7. CDR3 DNA: TGTGCCAGCAGCTTCCCGACAGGGTCGCCAGATACGCAGTATTTT. It yields the protein CASSFPTGSPDTQYF.

The sample holds many counts of this clonotype. V usage is TRBV28 and J usage is TRBJ1-5; 7 bases map to TRBD1. V was pared by 3 bases and J by 0 bases, with 20 bases of the junction left unmatched. The CDR3 has 21 amino acids. Germline V lookup: CDR1 MDHEN, CDR2 SYDVKM. In DNA form, the CDR3 reads TGTGCCAGCAGTTTGTTCCCCAGCAGGTACAGGGGACGTTATAGCAATCAGCCCCAGCATTTT. Its translation is CASSLFPSRYRGRYSNQPQHF.

This clonotype has only a few counts. The chain joins TRBV5-1 to TRBJ1-5, with a possible D match to TRBD1 (5 bases). This CDR3 is built from 15 residues. V gave up 1 base and J gave up 1 base, with 9 bases separating them. Germline CDR1 is SGHRS and CDR2 is YFSETQ. The CDR3 sequence is CASSLFGASNQPQHF. In nucleotides, the CDR3 is TGCGCCAGCAGCTTGTTTGGGGCCAGCAATCAGCCCCAGCATTTT.

A few counts support this clonotype. The CDR3: CATSVQAGVKGEQFF. For the CDR3, the DNA is TGTGCCACCAGTGTTCAAGCGGGAGTAAAGGGTGAGCAGTTCTTC. The V call is TRBV24-1, the J call TRBJ2-1, with 8 bases identical to TRBD2. V dropped 5 bases and J dropped 9; count of bases not matched to a gene: 11. This CDR3 contains 15 residues. The germline gives CDR1 KGHDR, CDR2 SFDVKD.

In regard to this clonotype: One end of the junction does not line up with germline, which may come from a read error. J is TRBJ2-1 and V is TRBV27; 7 nucleotides agree with TRBD2. The CDR3 totals 12 residues. Per germline, CDR1 MNHEY and CDR2 SMNVEV (reference sequence). As DNA, the CDR3 is TGTACCAGCAGTATGGGGGGGGGTGAGCAGTTCTTC. Encoded protein: CTSSMGGGEQFF.

This clonotype turned up a few times. The chain is built from TRBV18 and TRBJ2-7, with TRBD1 as a possible D gene (6 bases). V was clipped by 4 bases and J by 6 bases, with 16 bases between them. Germline CDR1 KGHSH, CDR2 LQKENI. The CDR3 has 14 amino acids. The CDR3: CASSHRDGEAEQYF. CDR3 coding DNA: TGTGCCAGCTCACACAGGGACGGGGAAGCCGAGCAGTACTTC.

This sequence joins TRBV28 and TRBJ2-4; D not resolved. Near its end, the DNA agrees better with TRBJ2-5, so the J call may be wrong. The CDR3 length is 14 residues. The V gene's germline CDR1 is MDHEN and CDR2 SYDVKM. The CDR3 nucleotides are TGTGCCAGCAGTTTAAGCCAGCGACAAGAGACCCAGTACTTC. This gives the protein CASSLSQRQETQYF.

The V and J genes are TRBV20-1 and TRBJ2-1; D is possibly TRBD2 (6 bases). The ends were cut back, 7 bases at V and 5 bases at J, with 18 bases in the middle. Looked up from germline, CDR1 is DFQATT and CDR2 is SNEGSKA (reference sequence). The CDR3 sequence is 14 residues long. CDR3: CSVALLRGHNEQFF. CDR3 nucleotide sequence: TGCAGTGTCGCCTTATTGCGGGGACACAATGAGCAGTTCTTC.

The chain links TRBV5-1 to TRBJ2-3, with D possibly being TRBD1 or TRBD2 (5 bases each). CDR1 is SGHRS, CDR2 YFSETQ, per germline. The CDR3 sequence is 15 residues long. Trimming cost V 0 bases and J 8 bases, with 16 bases left between them. The CDR3 spells CASSLAGRVGGTQYF. As DNA, the CDR3 is TGCGCCAGCAGCTTGGCAGGGCGGGTCGGAGGTACGCAGTATTTT.

J is TRBJ2-1 and V is TRBV29-1; perhaps TRBD1 as D (6 bases). V lost 3 bases and J 5 bases, leaving 14 bases between the germline ends. The CDR3 has 14 residues. Per germline, CDR1 SQVTM and CDR2 ANQGSEA. The CDR3 sequence: CSVDGSAGDNEQFF. CDR3 in DNA: TGCAGCGTTGATGGGTCCGCAGGGGACAATGAGCAGTTCTTC.

This chain links TRBV7-2 with TRBJ1-2; D is unresolved. The V and J ends lost 1 base and 7 bases respectively, with 13 bases between them. The CDR3 is made up of 14 amino acids. Germline V gene lookup returns CDR1 SGHTA and CDR2 FQGNSA. In nucleotides, the CDR3 is TGTGCCAGCAGCTTAGAGAGATCCGGGTCTGGCTACACCTTC. Its translation: CASSLERSGSGYTF.

The chain is built from TRBV21-1 and TRBJ2-5; the table calls TRBD2, which could not be checked here. TRBV21-1 is given as a pseudogene. The length of the CDR3 is 15 residues. CDR3 in amino acids: CASRLAGHLRETQYF. CDR3 coding DNA: TGTGCCAGCAGACTAGCGGGGCACCTAAGGGAGACCCAGTACTTC.

A few counts support this clonotype. This chain links TRBV28 with TRBJ2-1, with 10 bases matching TRBD2. CDR3 length: 13 residues. J gave up 8 bases and V 6 bases, and 4 bases lay outside the gene matches. Germline-derived CDR1 and CDR2 are MDHEN and SYDVKM. The CDR3 here is CASSPSGSYEQFF. The DNA of the CDR3 is TGTGCCAGCAGCCCTAGCGGGAGTTATGAGCAGTTCTTC.

This chain uses TRBV20-1 with TRBJ2-5, with D perhaps matching TRBD1 or TRBD2 (5 bases each). The CDR3 is 15 amino acids. Germline loops: CDR1 DFQATT, CDR2 SNEGSKA (reference sequence). Trimming shortened V by 0 bases and J by 5 bases, and 16 bases separated the two germline ends. CDR3 sequence (DNA): TGCAGTGCTAGAGAGGGGACGGTCACCCAGGAGACCCAGTACTTC. It yields the protein CSAREGTVTQETQYF.

CDR3 sequence: CSVKPGQSEETQYF. CDR3 nucleotides: TGCAGCGTAAAACCGGGACAGAGTGAAGAGACCCAGTACTTC. V usage is TRBV29-1 and J usage is TRBJ2-5; 7 bases are shared with TRBD1. Trimming at V came to 6 bases and at J to 3 bases, leaving 10 bases not matched to a gene. Per the germline V gene, CDR1 is SQVTM and CDR2 is ANQGSEA. This CDR3 is 14 amino acids long.

The rearrangement joins TRBV7-3 to TRBJ1-5; D is unresolved. CDR3 length: 15 residues. The V end lost 1 base, the J end lost 2 bases, and 9 bases lay between the germline ends. Per the germline V gene, CDR1 is SGHTA and CDR2 is FQGTGA. CDR3 in DNA: TGTGCCAGCAGCTTAAATGCCCTAGGCAATCAGCCCCAGCATTTT. Its translation is CASSLNALGNQPQHF.

V is TRBV6-2 or TRBV6-3 and J is TRBJ2-7; D remains ambiguous. The CDR3 spans 13 residues. In germline, CDR1 is MNHEY, CDR2 SVGEGT. With 5 bases removed from V and 6 bases from J, the gap between germline ends came to 14 bases. In DNA form, the CDR3 reads TGTGCCAGCAGTGATCAAGGCCGGTCCGAGCAGTACTTC. Protein product: CASSDQGRSEQYF.